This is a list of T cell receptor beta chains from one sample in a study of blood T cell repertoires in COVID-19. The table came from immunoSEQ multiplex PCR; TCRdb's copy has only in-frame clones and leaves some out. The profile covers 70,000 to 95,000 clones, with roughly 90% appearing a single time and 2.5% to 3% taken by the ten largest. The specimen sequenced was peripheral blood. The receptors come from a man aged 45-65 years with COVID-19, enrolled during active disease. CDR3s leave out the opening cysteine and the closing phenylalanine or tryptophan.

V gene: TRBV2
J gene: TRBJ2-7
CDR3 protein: ASSGQGNEQY

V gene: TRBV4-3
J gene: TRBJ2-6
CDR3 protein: ASSPGQGGANVLT

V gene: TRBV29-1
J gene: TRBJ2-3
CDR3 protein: SAGLAEQY

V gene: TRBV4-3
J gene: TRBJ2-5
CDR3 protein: ASSQFRGQETQY

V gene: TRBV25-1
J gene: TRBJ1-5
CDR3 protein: ASSELGRNQPQH

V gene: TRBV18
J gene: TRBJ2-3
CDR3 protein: ASSPRASVTDTQY

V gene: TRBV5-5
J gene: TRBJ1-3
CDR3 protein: ASSLGLGANGNTIY

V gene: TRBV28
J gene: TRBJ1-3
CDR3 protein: ASSFRGQVGNTIY

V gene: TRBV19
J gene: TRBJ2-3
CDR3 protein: ASARDREVDTQY

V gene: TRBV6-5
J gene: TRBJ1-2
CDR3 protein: ASSPYGEGAGGYT

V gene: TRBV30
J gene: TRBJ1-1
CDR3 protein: AWRDRPNTEAF

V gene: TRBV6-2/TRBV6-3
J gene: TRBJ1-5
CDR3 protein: ASSYSRAIGDYSNQPQH

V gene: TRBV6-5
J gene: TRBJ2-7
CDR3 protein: ASARDRGQYEQY

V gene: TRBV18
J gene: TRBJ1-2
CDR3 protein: ASSPGQVAGYT

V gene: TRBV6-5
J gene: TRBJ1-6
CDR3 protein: ASSYAGPRSPLH

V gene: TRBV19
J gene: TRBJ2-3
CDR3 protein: ASRASGTGTDTQY

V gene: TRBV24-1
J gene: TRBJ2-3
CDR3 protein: ATSVSSGTRGGDTQY

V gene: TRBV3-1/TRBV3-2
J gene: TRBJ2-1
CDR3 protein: ASSLGRAPYNEQF

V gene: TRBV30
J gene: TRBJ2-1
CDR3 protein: AWMEGNNEQF

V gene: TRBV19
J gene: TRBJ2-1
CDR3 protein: ASSIGTDREQF

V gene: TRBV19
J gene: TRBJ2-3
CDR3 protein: AIRDRGTDTQY

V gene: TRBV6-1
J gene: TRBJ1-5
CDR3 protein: ASSEARGGSANQPQH

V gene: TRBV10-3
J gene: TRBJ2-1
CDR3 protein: AIGSGDSYNEQF

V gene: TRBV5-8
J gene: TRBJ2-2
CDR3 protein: ASSLMLGQGTGELF

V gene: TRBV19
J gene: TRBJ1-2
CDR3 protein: ASSQQDYGYT

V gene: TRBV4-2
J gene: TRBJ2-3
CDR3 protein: ASSQDFEAGVTDTQY

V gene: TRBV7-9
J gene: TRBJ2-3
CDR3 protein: ASSDSSSTDTQY

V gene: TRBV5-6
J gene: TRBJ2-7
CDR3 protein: ASSLGQGGYYEQY

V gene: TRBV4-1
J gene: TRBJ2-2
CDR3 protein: ASRLLAGITGELF

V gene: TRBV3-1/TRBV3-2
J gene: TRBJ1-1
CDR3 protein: ASSQEVWGGMNTEAF

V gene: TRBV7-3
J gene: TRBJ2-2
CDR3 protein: ASSSRTGAGELF

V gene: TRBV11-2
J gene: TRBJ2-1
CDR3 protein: ASTRLAGYNEQF

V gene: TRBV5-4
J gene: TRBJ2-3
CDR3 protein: ASSLAGAGTDTQY

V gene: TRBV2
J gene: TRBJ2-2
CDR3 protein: ASSTRLAESNTGELF

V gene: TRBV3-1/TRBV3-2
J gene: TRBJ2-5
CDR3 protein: ASSQDGGGETQY

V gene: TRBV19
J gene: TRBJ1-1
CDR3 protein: ASSPWGDRTAF

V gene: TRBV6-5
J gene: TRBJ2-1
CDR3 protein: ASESYSAYNEQF

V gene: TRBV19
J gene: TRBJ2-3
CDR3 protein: ASSLTSGTDTQY

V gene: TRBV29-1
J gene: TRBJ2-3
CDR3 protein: SDQRETDTQY

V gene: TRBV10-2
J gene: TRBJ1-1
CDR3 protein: ASSEAMNTEAF

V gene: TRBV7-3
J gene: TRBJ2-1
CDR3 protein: ASSLGLADYNEQF

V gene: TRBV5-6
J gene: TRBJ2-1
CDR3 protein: ASSMTSGANYNEQF

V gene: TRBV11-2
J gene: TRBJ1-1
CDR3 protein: ASSSRPGGKNTEAF

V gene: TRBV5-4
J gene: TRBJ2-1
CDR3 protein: ASSSPGGTNEQF

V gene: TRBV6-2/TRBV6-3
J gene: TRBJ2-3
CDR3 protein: ASSYTIGGRPTDTQY